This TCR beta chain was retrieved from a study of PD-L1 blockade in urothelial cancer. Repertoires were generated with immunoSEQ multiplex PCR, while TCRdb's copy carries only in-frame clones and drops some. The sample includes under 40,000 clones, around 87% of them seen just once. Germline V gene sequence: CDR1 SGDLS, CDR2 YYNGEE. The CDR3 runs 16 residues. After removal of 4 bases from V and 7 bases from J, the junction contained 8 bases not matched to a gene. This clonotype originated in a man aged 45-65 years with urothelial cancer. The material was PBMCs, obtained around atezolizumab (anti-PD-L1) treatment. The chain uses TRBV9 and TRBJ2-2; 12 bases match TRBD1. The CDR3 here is CASSPGTGGAGGELFF. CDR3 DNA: TGTGCCAGCAGCCCCGGGACAGGGGGCGCGGGCGGGGAGCTGTTTTTT.